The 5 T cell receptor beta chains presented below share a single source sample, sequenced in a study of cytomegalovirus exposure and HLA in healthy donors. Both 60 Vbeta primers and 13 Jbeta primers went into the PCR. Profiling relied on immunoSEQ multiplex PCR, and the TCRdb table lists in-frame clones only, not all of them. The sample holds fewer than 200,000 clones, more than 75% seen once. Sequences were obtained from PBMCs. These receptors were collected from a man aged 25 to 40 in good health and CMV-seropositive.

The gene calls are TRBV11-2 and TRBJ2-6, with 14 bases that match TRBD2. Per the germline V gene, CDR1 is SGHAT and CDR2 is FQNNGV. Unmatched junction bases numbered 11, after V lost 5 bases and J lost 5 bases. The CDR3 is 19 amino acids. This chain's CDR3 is CASSHDLGLAGDRANVLTF. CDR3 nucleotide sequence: TGTGCCAGCAGCCACGATCTGGGACTAGCGGGAGATCGGGCCAACGTCCTGACTTTC. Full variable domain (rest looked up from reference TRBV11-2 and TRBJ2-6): EAGVAQSPRYKIIEKRQSVAFWCNPISGHATLYWYQQILGQGPKLLIQFQNNGVVDDSQLPKDRFSAERLKGVDSTLKIQPAKLEDSAVYLCASSHDLGLAGDRANVLTFGAGSRLTVL.

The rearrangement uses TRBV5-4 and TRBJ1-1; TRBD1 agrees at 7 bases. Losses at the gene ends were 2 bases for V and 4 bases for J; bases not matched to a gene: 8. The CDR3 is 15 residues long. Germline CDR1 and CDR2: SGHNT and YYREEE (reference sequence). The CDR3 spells CASSFPGQPSTEAFF. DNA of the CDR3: TGTGCCAGCAGCTTTCCGGGACAGCCGAGCACTGAAGCTTTCTTT.

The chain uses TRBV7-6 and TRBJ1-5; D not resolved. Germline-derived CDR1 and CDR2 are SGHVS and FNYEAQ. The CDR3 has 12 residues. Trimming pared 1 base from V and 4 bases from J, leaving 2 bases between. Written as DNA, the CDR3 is TGTGCCAGCAGCTTAGTAAATCAGCCCCAGCATTTT. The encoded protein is CASSLVNQPQHF.

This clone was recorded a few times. The CDR3 nucleotides are TGTGCCATCAGGAGATCCCTTAATGAAAAACTGTTTTTT. It translates to CAIRRSLNEKLFF. The V and J genes are TRBV10-3 and TRBJ1-4, with D unclear. The CDR3 is 13 residues long. Germline CDR1 and CDR2: ENHRY and SYGVKD. V dropped 6 bases and J dropped 4 bases, with 9 bases sitting between them.

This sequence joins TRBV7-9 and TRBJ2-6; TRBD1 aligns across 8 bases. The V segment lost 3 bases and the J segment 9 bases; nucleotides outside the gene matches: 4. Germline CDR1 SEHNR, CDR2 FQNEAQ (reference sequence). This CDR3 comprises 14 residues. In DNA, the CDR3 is TGTGCCAGCAGCTTGGACAGGGCTGGCAACGTCCTGACTTTC. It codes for CASSLDRAGNVLTF. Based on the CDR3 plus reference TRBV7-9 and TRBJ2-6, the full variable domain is DTGVSQNPRHKITKRGQNVTFRCDPISEHNRLYWYRQTLGQGPEFLTYFQNEAQLEKSRLLSDRFSAERPKGSFSTLEIQRTEQGDSAMYLCASSLDRAGNVLTFGAGSRLTVL.